This entry lists 31 T cell receptor beta chains sequenced from one sample in a study of T-cell reconstitution after alpha-beta-depleted transplantation in children. Unique molecular identifiers were incorporated into the prepared TCRbeta library. One entry per CDR3 protein, called by TCRdb with MiXCR from the PCR reads. The sample carries 450,000 to 500,000 distinct CDR3 sequences, around 13% recorded once. The source material was PBMCs from the stem cell graft donor, sampled from the stem cell graft. These receptors all stem from a human donor who donated a stem cell graft to a child with combined immunodeficiency.

In its sample, this clonotype was seen a few times. V gene TRBV9 combines with J gene TRBJ2-7; D is ambiguous. V was cut by 0 bases and J by 5 bases, with 9 bases left in between. The V gene's germline CDR1 is SGDLS and CDR2 YYNGEE. This CDR3 has 13 residues. The CDR3 sequence is CASSVVSGHEQYF. The CDR3 DNA sequence: TGTGCCAGCAGCGTAGTTTCAGGTCACGAGCAGTACTTC. The variable domain in full, with the rest retrieved from reference TRBV9 and TRBJ2-7, is DSGVTQTPKHLITATGQRVTLRCSPRSGDLSVYWYQQSLDQGLQFLIQYYNGEERAKGNILERFSAQQFPDLHSELNLSSLELGDSALYFCASSVVSGHEQYFGPGTRLTVT.

The V gene is TRBV7-9, the J gene TRBJ2-7; 7 bases align to TRBD1. From germline, CDR1 is SEHNR and CDR2 FQNEAQ (reference sequence). Unmatched junction bases numbered 7, after V lost 5 bases and J lost 3 bases. This CDR3 comprises 14 residues. CDR3 loop: CASSPRDRLYEQYF. DNA of the CDR3: TGTGCCAGCAGCCCTCGGGACAGACTCTACGAGCAGTACTTC. The whole variable domain, remainder taken from reference TRBV7-9 and TRBJ2-7, is DTGVSQNPRHKITKRGQNVTFRCDPISEHNRLYWYRQTLGQGPEFLTYFQNEAQLEKSRLLSDRFSAERPKGSFSTLEIQRTEQGDSAMYLCASSPRDRLYEQYFGPGTRLTVT.

This clonotype was counted many times. The chain carries TRBV29-1 and TRBJ2-1; D unresolved. V dropped 6 bases and J dropped 4 bases, with 16 bases sitting between them. The CDR3 totals 14 residues. Germline V lookup: CDR1 SQVTM, CDR2 ANQGSEA. The CDR3 is CSVTRGLDYNEQFF. The CDR3 DNA follows: TGCAGCGTGACACGCGGTCTAGATTACAATGAGCAGTTCTTC.

This clonotype was counted many times. The chain recombines TRBV15 with TRBJ2-2; TRBD1 matches 9 bases. Germline trimming cut 0 bases from V and 10 bases from J; bases unmatched to any gene: 6. The CDR3 is 15 amino acids. Germline V gene lookup returns CDR1 LNHNV and CDR2 YYDKDF (reference sequence). The CDR3 sequence is CATSREDRGSVELFF. CDR3 nucleotides: TGTGCCACCAGCAGAGAGGACAGGGGTTCGGTGGAGCTGTTTTTT.

This clonotype was observed at least ten times. The V call is TRBV29-1, the J call TRBJ2-3; D may match TRBD1 or TRBD2 (5 bases each). V lost 8 bases and J 1 base, leaving 13 bases between the germline ends. Germline V CDR1 and CDR2: SQVTM, ANQGSEA. The CDR3 contains 13 residues. CDR3 loop: CSIRGPGTDTQYF. DNA for the CDR3: TGCAGCATCCGGGGCCCGGGCACAGATACGCAGTATTTT.

This clonotype has just a few counts. The gene calls are TRBV5-1 and TRBJ1-4, with 8 bases identical to TRBD1. The CDR3 has 14 residues. J lost 7 bases, V lost 5 bases, and 7 bases had no gene match. Per the germline V gene, CDR1 is SGHRS and CDR2 is YFSETQ. The DNA for the CDR3 is TGCGCCAGCAGACCACAGGGGGTTTCTGAAAAACTGTTTTTT. Translating it yields CASRPQGVSEKLFF.

The chain is built from TRBV12-3 or TRBV12-4 and TRBJ1-3; D unresolved. The CDR3 contains 18 residues. The ends were cut back, 6 bases at V and 0 bases at J, with 21 bases in the middle. The CDR3 sequence is CASRTIDGYHTSGNTIYF. The CDR3 DNA follows: TGTGCCAGCAGAACGATTGACGGCTACCATACCTCTGGAAACACCATATATTTT.

The rearrangement uses TRBV10-3 and TRBJ2-7; a possible D gene is TRBD1 (5 bases). Trimming cost V 7 bases and J 0 bases, with 13 bases left between them. The CDR3 length is 14 residues. Looked up from germline, CDR1 is ENHRY and CDR2 is SYGVKD. The CDR3 DNA reads TGTGCCATCAATGGGGCACAAAGCTCCTACGAGCAGTACTTC. It encodes CAINGAQSSYEQYF.

This clonotype came up a few times. CDR3 sequence reads: CSATSLRRMNTEAFF. CDR3 DNA sequence: TGCAGTGCTACAAGCCTCCGTCGGATGAACACTGAAGCTTTCTTT. This chain links TRBV20-1 with TRBJ1-1; D uncertain. Trimming left V 4 bases short and J 0 bases short, with 15 bases between. CDR1 and CDR2 from the germline V gene are DFQATT and SNEGSKA (reference sequence). The CDR3 spans 15 residues.

This clonotype came up many times. The V call is TRBV12-3 or TRBV12-4, the J call TRBJ2-3, with TRBD2 matching over 11 bases. CDR3 size: 17 residues. V was clipped by 3 bases and J by 7 bases; unmatched bases: 12. The CDR3: CASSLPPLAGGFNTQYF. CDR3 nucleotides: TGTGCCAGCAGTTTGCCCCCCCTAGCGGGGGGTTTCAATACGCAGTATTTT.

This chain connects TRBV12-5 to TRBJ2-3, with a weak D call TRBD1 (6 bases). CDR3 size: 17 residues. Trimming pared 0 bases from V and 0 bases from J, leaving 13 bases between. The V gene's germline CDR1 is LGHNT and CDR2 FRNRAP. As DNA, the CDR3 is TGTGCTAGTGGTTTGGTACTGGACAGCGCTAGCACAGATACGCAGTATTTT. The encoded protein is CASGLVLDSASTDTQYF.

This clonotype was found many times. The V call is TRBV10-3, the J call TRBJ1-1; perhaps TRBD1 as D (6 bases). The germline gives CDR1 ENHRY, CDR2 SYGVKD. The V end was cut by 2 bases, the J end by 0 bases, with 19 bases between. The CDR3 length is 18 residues. This CDR3 reads CAISEPIRGKYMNTEAFF. For the CDR3, the DNA is TGTGCCATCAGTGAGCCTATCAGGGGAAAATACATGAACACTGAAGCTTTCTTT.

V gene TRBV19 combines with J gene TRBJ2-7; D is unresolved. The CDR3 has 11 residues. In germline, CDR1 is LNHDA, CDR2 SQIVND (reference sequence). V gave up 1 base and J gave up 5 bases, with 3 bases separating them. CDR3 amino acids: CASSIADEQYF. CDR3 coding DNA: TGTGCCAGTAGTATAGCTGACGAGCAGTACTTC.

This chain links TRBV11-2 with TRBJ2-7; a possible D gene is TRBD1 (6 bases). Germline lookup yields CDR1 SGHAT and CDR2 FQNNGV. V was clipped by 5 bases and J by 2 bases, with 13 bases between them. The CDR3 is 14 amino acids. The CDR3 nucleotides are TGTGCCAGCAGCCCGAGACAGGCGCCCTACGAGCAGTACTTC. This sequence encodes CASSPRQAPYEQYF.

The chain recombines TRBV6-1 with TRBJ1-5, with D perhaps TRBD1 (6 bases). The CDR3 contains 13 residues. The ends were cut back, 2 bases at V and 7 bases at J, with 9 bases in the middle. Germline values: CDR1 MNHNS, CDR2 SASEGT. Written as DNA, the CDR3 is TGTGCCAGCAGTGAACGGGGGGGCCAGCCCCAGCATTTT. This translates into CASSERGGQPQHF.

The V gene is TRBV4-2, the J gene TRBJ1-5; 7 nucleotides match TRBD1. Germline trimming cut 2 bases from V and 4 bases from J; bases unmatched to any gene: 11. This CDR3 contains 17 residues. The germline V gene encodes CDR1 LGHNA and CDR2 YNFKEQ. This CDR3 reads CASSQFGQDTLNQPQHF. The DNA of the CDR3 is TGTGCCAGCAGCCAATTCGGACAGGACACTCTTAATCAGCCCCAGCATTTT.

This clonotype was seen a handful of times. This rearrangement joins TRBV24-1 to TRBJ2-2; TRBD2 agrees at 10 bases. CDR3 length: 17 residues. The ends lost 4 bases at V and 4 bases at J; junction bases unmatched: 8. Germline values: CDR1 KGHDR, CDR2 SFDVKD. CDR3 loop: CATSEPLAGVGTGELFF. The CDR3 DNA reads as TGTGCCACCAGTGAACCTCTAGCGGGAGTAGGCACCGGGGAGCTGTTTTTT.

In its sample, this clonotype was seen a few times. The gene calls are TRBV20-1 and TRBJ2-7, with 7 bases fitting TRBD2. Unmatched junction bases numbered 12, after V lost 1 base and J lost 3 bases. This CDR3 is built from 16 residues. From germline, CDR1 is DFQATT and CDR2 SNEGSKA (reference sequence). The CDR3 sequence is CSARGGRQIFDYEQYF. CDR3 nucleotides: TGCAGTGCTAGAGGCGGGAGACAGATTTTCGACTACGAGCAGTACTTC.

The table lists this clonotype with a few counts. J is TRBJ1-1 and V is TRBV5-1; 10 bases match TRBD1. This CDR3 has 13 residues. V shed 4 bases and J 11 bases; nucleotides not matched to a gene: 8. Germline assignment: CDR1 SGHRS and CDR2 YFSETQ. The DNA of the CDR3 is TGCGCCAGCAGCCTAAACGGACAGGGGGAGGCTTTCTTT. Amino acid sequence: CASSLNGQGEAFF.

The gene calls are TRBV12-5 and TRBJ2-3; no definite D call. Trimming took off 4 bases at V and 6 bases at J, with 11 bases between the two ends. Germline CDR1 reads LGHNT; CDR2 reads FRNRAP. The CDR3 runs to 13 residues. The CDR3 loop is CASGSPPKDTQYF. CDR3 sequence (DNA): TGTGCTAGTGGTTCCCCGCCGAAGGATACGCAGTATTTT.

This clonotype was counted many times. The rearrangement joins TRBV7-2 to TRBJ1-5; 9 bases agree with TRBD1. Germline CDR1 is SGHTA and CDR2 is FQGNSA. The CDR3 extends over 16 amino acids. V lost 5 bases to trimming and J lost 0 bases; unmatched junction nucleotides: 5. CDR3 bases: TGTGCCAGCAGCCCAGGGACAGGGTATAGCAATCAGCCCCAGCATTTT. Protein product: CASSPGTGYSNQPQHF.

This clonotype was observed a handful of times. V usage is TRBV12-3 or TRBV12-4 and J usage is TRBJ1-2; the D is unclear. The CDR3 loop spans 11 amino acids. Deletions cut 5 bases from V and 3 bases from J, with 4 bases between. CDR3 nucleotides: TGTGCCAGCAGTCCCGACTATGGCTACACCTTC. This codes for CASSPDYGYTF.

This clonotype was counted a few times. The gene calls are TRBV29-1 and TRBJ1-1; 7 bases line up with TRBD1. The V segment lost 5 bases and the J segment 5 bases; nucleotides outside the gene matches: 8. The CDR3 extends over 13 amino acids. Germline V gene lookup returns CDR1 SQVTM and CDR2 ANQGSEA. CDR3 loop: CSVHEGARTEAFF. The CDR3 DNA is TGCAGCGTTCATGAGGGGGCGAGGACTGAAGCTTTCTTT.

There are a few counts of this clonotype. The J gene is TRBJ2-2, the V gene TRBV27; 11 nucleotides align to TRBD2. This CDR3 is built from 17 residues. The V gene end was trimmed by 5 bases and the J gene end by 8 bases; junction bases not matched to a gene: 13. Germline lookup yields CDR1 MNHEY and CDR2 SMNVEV (reference sequence). In nucleotides, the CDR3 is TGTGCCAGCAGTGGTCTAGCGGGAGGCCGGCCGGTAGGGGAGCTGTTTTTT. Residues: CASSGLAGGRPVGELFF.

This clonotype was counted between two and nine times. The rearrangement joins TRBV30 to TRBJ2-7; D is possibly TRBD1 (6 bases). This CDR3 is 14 amino acids long. Trimming pared 2 bases from V and 2 bases from J, leaving 13 bases between. Germline-derived CDR1 and CDR2 are GTSNPN and SVGIG (reference sequence). The CDR3 nucleotides read TGTGCCTGGAGTAAGGGACATTCCCCCTACGAGCAGTACTTC. It is translated as CAWSKGHSPYEQYF.

The table lists this clonotype with a few counts. The rearrangement uses TRBV12-3 or TRBV12-4 and TRBJ2-7; 10 bases fit TRBD2. Trimming removed 3 bases from V and 3 bases from J; junction bases left unmatched: 5. CDR3 size: 15 residues. The CDR3 is CASSFGLAAHYEQYF. CDR3 nucleotide sequence: TGTGCCAGCAGTTTTGGACTAGCGGCCCACTACGAGCAGTACTTC.

J is TRBJ2-1 and V is TRBV7-8; D might be TRBD2 (5 bases). V gave up 5 bases and J gave up 3 bases, with 17 bases separating them. CDR1 and CDR2 from the germline V gene are SGHVS and FQNEAQ. This CDR3 has 16 amino acids. CDR3: CASSRGSSGDYNEQFF. As DNA, the CDR3 is TGTGCCAGCAGCCGAGGGTCCAGCGGAGACTACAATGAGCAGTTCTTC.

This chain uses TRBV7-2 with TRBJ1-3; 9 bases align to TRBD1. With V trimmed by 5 bases and J by 7 bases, 9 bases remained unmatched. Germline values: CDR1 SGHTA, CDR2 FQGNSA. This CDR3 region has 15 residues. CDR3 loop: CASSLGTGLGNTIYF. The CDR3 DNA reads as TGTGCCAGCAGCCTCGGGACAGGGTTGGGGAACACCATATATTTT. Complete variable domain (other parts from reference TRBV7-2 and TRBJ1-3): GAGVSQSPSNKVTEKGKDVELRCDPISGHTALYWYRQSLGQGLEFLIYFQGNSAPDKSGLPSDRFSAERTGGSVSTLTIQRTQQEDSAVYLCASSLGTGLGNTIYFGEGSWLTVV.

The chain combines TRBV20-1 with TRBJ2-3, with TRBD1 matching over 10 bases. Trimming cost V 1 base and J 3 bases; bases outside gene matches: 7. The CDR3 spans 16 residues. The germline CDR1 and CDR2 sequences are DFQATT and SNEGSKA (reference sequence). Here the CDR3 DNA reads TGCAGTGCTAGAGTCCTCCGGGACAGGGGAACAGATACGCAGTATTTT. This translates into CSARVLRDRGTDTQYF.

Many counts were recorded for this clonotype. V and J are TRBV12-3 or TRBV12-4 and TRBJ1-1; D is unclear. Trimming shortened V by 2 bases and J by 1 base, and 11 bases separated the two germline ends. CDR3 length: 15 amino acids. The CDR3 reads CASSLWPLRNTEAFF. The DNA for the CDR3 is TGTGCCAGCAGTTTATGGCCCTTAAGGAACACTGAAGCTTTCTTT.

The chain recombines TRBV5-5 with TRBJ2-6; D gene ambiguous. The ends were cut back, 4 bases at V and 0 bases at J, with 8 bases in the middle. The germline V gene has CDR1 SGHKS and CDR2 YYEKEE (reference sequence). The CDR3 runs to 15 residues. The CDR3 here is CASSRQISGANVLTF. CDR3 nucleotides: TGTGCCAGCAGCCGACAAATCTCTGGGGCCAACGTCCTGACTTTC.